The 26 T cell receptor beta chains given below trace back to one sample, sequenced in a study of response to subunit inactivated influenza vaccine (dated by TCRdb to about 2018). The method was RT-PCR. Reads for this sample came from an Illumina HiSeq 2500. The raw public data were reprocessed by TCRdb itself: fastp quality trimming at Q25, MiXCR clonotype calling, in-frame beta chains only. Here each entry gathers all rows of one CDR3 protein and keeps the most common genes and DNA. The sample table records around 580,000 distinct CDR3 sequences; approximately 15% of these occur just once. The ten largest make up approximately 12% of the sample. Sequenced material: PBMCs from blood, taken roughly 13 days after vaccination. These receptors were taken from a middle-aged man who received an inactivated influenza vaccine. Donor details come from another sample of the same person, matched by shared clones.

As concerns this clonotype: Given a much more abundant clone one base away, this may be a read error. The chain combines TRBV2 with TRBJ2-2; 7 bases are shared with TRBD2. The CDR3 totals 12 residues. Germline CDR1 reads SNHLY; CDR2 reads FYNNEI. CDR3 sequence: CASKRESGELVF. The CDR3 DNA reads as TGTGCCAGCAAAAGGGAGAGCGGGGAGCTGGTTTTT.

CDR3 region: CASSADRFNQPQHF. The CDR3, as DNA: TGTGCCAGCAGTGCGGACAGATTCAATCAGCCCCAGCATTTT. The chain recombines TRBV6-1 with TRBJ1-5, with D possibly TRBD1 on 6 matching bases. CDR1 is MNHNS, CDR2 SASEGT, per germline. Trimming took off 4 bases at V and 3 bases at J, with 10 bases between the two ends. The CDR3 runs to 14 residues.

This clonotype was seen many times. This chain links TRBV4-3 with TRBJ2-5, with unresolved D. This CDR3 contains 15 residues. Germline loops: CDR1 LGHNA, CDR2 YSLEER. Trimming took off 0 bases at V and 7 bases at J, with 15 bases between the two ends. DNA of the CDR3: TGCGCCAGCAGCCAAGATCATATGGGCCCAGGGACCCAGTACTTC. Protein product: CASSQDHMGPGTQYF.

The chain uses TRBV4-1 and TRBJ2-7; D unclear. The V gene's germline CDR1 is MGHRA and CDR2 YSYEKL. The CDR3 runs 13 residues. Trimming took 4 bases from V and 6 from J, leaving 13 bases between them. CDR3 in DNA: TGCGCCAGCAGCCGAGCTGGGGTGGGCGAGCAGTACTTC. Translation gives CASSRAGVGEQYF.

This clonotype showed up many times. The V call is TRBV6-1, the J call TRBJ1-4; 12 nucleotides line up with TRBD1. Looked up from germline, CDR1 is MNHNS and CDR2 is SASEGT. This CDR3 has 14 residues. With 6 bases clipped from V and 7 bases from J, the junction kept 3 bases outside the gene matches. In DNA form, the CDR3 reads TGTGCCAGCAGGGGACAGGGGGCGGTTGAAAAACTGTTTTTT. The encoded protein is CASRGQGAVEKLFF.

V usage is TRBV3-1 and J usage is TRBJ2-5, with 11 bases that match TRBD2. In germline, CDR1 is LGHDT, CDR2 YNNKEL (reference sequence). CDR3 length: 16 residues. With 0 bases clipped from V and 4 bases from J, the junction kept 4 bases outside the gene matches. Here the CDR3 reads CASSQEASGGRETQYF. Here the CDR3 DNA reads TGTGCCAGCAGCCAAGAAGCTAGCGGGGGGCGAGAGACCCAGTACTTC.

This chain connects TRBV29-1 to TRBJ2-7, with a tentative D call TRBD2 (6 bases). Germline CDR1 reads SQVTM; CDR2 reads ANQGSEA. Trimming left V 1 base short and J 9 bases short, with 10 bases between. The length of the CDR3 is 11 residues. As DNA, the CDR3 is TGCAGCGTTGAAGGGTCGGAGGGGCAGTACTTC. Protein sequence: CSVEGSEGQYF.

This clonotype was counted ten times or more. The chain couples TRBV18 to TRBJ2-7, with TRBD1 as a possible D gene (6 bases). The CDR3 is made up of 14 amino acids. Trimming took off 5 bases at V and 6 bases at J, with 17 bases between the two ends. Germline loops: CDR1 KGHSH, CDR2 LQKENI. The CDR3 protein is CASSGRTGQSEQYF. The CDR3 DNA reads as TGTGCCAGCTCAGGTCGTACAGGGCAGAGCGAGCAGTACTTC.

This chain joins TRBV6-1 and TRBJ2-5; 15 bases are a match to TRBD2. This CDR3 contains 19 residues. Looked up from germline, CDR1 is MNHNS and CDR2 is SASEGT. Losses at the gene ends were 1 base for V and 1 base for J; bases not matched to a gene: 7. The CDR3 here is CASSEGRTSGRATQETQYF. CDR3 sequence (DNA): TGTGCCAGCAGTGAAGGCCGGACTAGCGGGAGGGCCACCCAAGAGACCCAGTACTTC.

The chain carries TRBV10-3 and TRBJ2-7; TRBD1 aligns across 8 bases. In germline, CDR1 is ENHRY, CDR2 SYGVKD. J lost 0 bases, V lost 2 bases, and 6 bases had no gene match. This CDR3 has 16 amino acids. The DNA of the CDR3 is TGTGCCATCAGTGAGCCACAGGGGGTGAGCTCCTACGAGCAGTACTTC. It yields the protein CAISEPQGVSSYEQYF.

The sample holds a few counts of this clonotype. This chain's CDR3 is CASRPPGQGIHEQYF. The CDR3 nucleotides are TGTGCCAGCAGGCCACCGGGACAGGGTATCCACGAGCAGTACTTC. The chain recombines TRBV6-1 with TRBJ2-7; 9 bases agree with TRBD1. The CDR3 runs to 15 residues. V shed 6 bases, J shed 5 bases, and the junction held 11 bases outside the gene matches. In germline, CDR1 is MNHNS, CDR2 SASEGT.

This chain uses TRBV12-3 or TRBV12-4 with TRBJ1-3; no clear D gene. Deletions cut 3 bases from V and 4 bases from J, with 13 bases between. This CDR3 region has 15 residues. CDR3 DNA: TGTGCCAGCAGTTTTGGGGTATTGTCCGGAAACACCATATATTTT. Translation: CASSFGVLSGNTIYF.

This chain joins TRBV29-1 and TRBJ2-5, with unresolved D. Trimming left V 5 bases short and J 2 bases short, with 15 bases between. From germline, CDR1 is SQVTM and CDR2 ANQGSEA. This CDR3 contains 14 residues. This CDR3 reads CSVISGSLQETQYF. In DNA form, the CDR3 reads TGCAGCGTTATCTCGGGCAGCCTACAAGAGACCCAGTACTTC.

This clonotype was found a few times. The genes are TRBV7-9 and TRBJ2-7; 7 nucleotides align to TRBD2. Germline CDR1 is SEHNR and CDR2 is FQNEAQ (reference sequence). Trimming cost V 3 bases and J 3 bases; bases outside gene matches: 5. The CDR3 is 14 amino acids. The CDR3 sequence: CASSFAGVGYEQYF. CDR3 nucleotides: TGTGCCAGCAGCTTCGCGGGAGTCGGCTACGAGCAGTACTTC.

This chain uses TRBV7-3 with TRBJ2-1; D gene ambiguous. V was pared by 4 bases and J by 2 bases, with 12 bases between. Germline CDR1 is SGHTA and CDR2 is FQGTGA. This CDR3 region has 15 residues. This CDR3 reads CASSYRGGPYNEQFF. The CDR3 bases are TGTGCCAGCAGCTATCGAGGTGGGCCCTACAATGAGCAGTTCTTC.

This clonotype has just a few counts. The CDR3 nucleotides are TGCAGCGTCAATACAGGGGGAAGCAATCAGCCCCAGCATTTT. Protein product: CSVNTGGSNQPQHF. V is TRBV29-1 and J is TRBJ1-5; the match to TRBD1 covers 8 bases. The CDR3 spans 14 residues. J lost 1 base, V lost 6 bases, and 5 bases had no gene match. The germline gives CDR1 SQVTM, CDR2 ANQGSEA.

The chain joins TRBV7-6 to TRBJ1-4, with TRBD1 identical over 8 bases. This CDR3 spans 14 amino acids. CDR1 and CDR2 from the germline V gene are SGHVS and FNYEAQ. The V segment lost 5 bases and the J segment 5 bases; nucleotides outside the gene matches: 4. The CDR3 loop reads CASSRTGRNEKLFF. The CDR3 DNA is TGTGCCAGCAGCAGGACAGGGAGGAATGAAAAACTGTTTTTT.

About this clonotype: Relative to the germline gene, one junction end is altered; a read error may explain this. V usage is TRBV6-2 or TRBV6-3 and J usage is TRBJ2-2, with 10 bases matching TRBD1. Per germline, CDR1 MNHEY and CDR2 SVGEGT. This CDR3 has 17 amino acids. CDR3 loop: CASSSGQGVGNTGELYF. The CDR3 nucleotides are TGTGCCAGCAGTTCCGGACAGGGGGTAGGGAACACCGGGGAGCTGTATTTT.

V usage is TRBV7-2 and J usage is TRBJ2-2; TRBD1 matches at 9 bases. Germline-derived CDR1 and CDR2 are SGHTA and FQGNSA. The CDR3 consists of 14 residues. V shed 6 bases, J shed 6 bases, and the junction held 5 bases outside the gene matches. The CDR3 bases are TGTGCCAGCAGTACGACAGGGGGTCCCGGGGAGCTGTTTTTT. Its translation: CASSTTGGPGELFF. Filled out from reference TRBV7-2 and TRBJ2-2, the complete variable domain reads GAGVSQSPSNKVTEKGKDVELRCDPISGHTALYWYRQSLGQGLEFLIYFQGNSAPDKSGLPSDRFSAERTGGSVSTLTIQRTQQEDSAVYLCASSTTGGPGELFFGEGSRLTVL.

The V gene is TRBV15, the J gene TRBJ2-1; D gene unclear. The germline V and J ends were trimmed by 2 bases and 7 bases, with 9 bases remaining between them. Per the germline V gene, CDR1 is LNHNV and CDR2 is YYDKDF (reference sequence). The CDR3 sequence is 13 residues long. CDR3 protein: CATSRPTMNEQFF. In nucleotides, the CDR3 is TGTGCCACCAGCAGACCCACTATGAATGAGCAGTTCTTC. The variable domain in full, with the rest retrieved from reference TRBV15 and TRBJ2-1, is DAMVIQNPRYQVTQFGKPVTLSCSQTLNHNVMYWYQQKSSQAPKLLFHYYDKDFNNEADTPDNFQSRRPNTSFCFLDIRSPGLGDTAMYLCATSRPTMNEQFFGPGTRLTVL.

This clonotype showed up many times. The chain employs TRBV2 and TRBJ2-2; 8 bases are a match to TRBD2. The trim removed 3 bases at V and 3 bases at J, leaving 3 bases unmatched. The CDR3 consists of 15 residues. In germline, CDR1 is SNHLY, CDR2 FYNNEI. The CDR3 spells CASSEVAGYTGELFF. In nucleotides, the CDR3 is TGTGCCAGCAGTGAGGTAGCGGGGTACACCGGGGAGCTGTTTTTT.

This clonotype was recorded at least ten times. This chain joins TRBV24-1 and TRBJ2-1; 8 bases are a match to TRBD1. This CDR3 is 16 amino acids long. Germline V CDR1 and CDR2: KGHDR, SFDVKD. Germline trimming cut 4 bases from V and 7 bases from J; bases unmatched to any gene: 11. The CDR3 region is CATSEFQGAGLNEQFF. The DNA for the CDR3 is TGTGCCACCAGTGAGTTCCAGGGGGCGGGCCTGAATGAGCAGTTCTTC.

This clonotype was counted many times. The chain uses TRBV20-1 and TRBJ2-7; D possibly corresponds to TRBD1 (6 bases). CDR1 DFQATT and CDR2 SNEGSKA come from the germline V gene (reference sequence). There are 13 residues in the CDR3. Deletions cut 6 bases from V and 2 bases from J, with 14 bases between. CDR3 residues: CSAPHREAYEQYF. The CDR3 DNA follows: TGCAGTGCACCCCACAGGGAAGCCTACGAGCAGTACTTC.

This clonotype was recorded a few times. This chain links TRBV5-6 with TRBJ1-5, with D possibly matching TRBD1 (5 bases). Trimming cost V 2 bases and J 7 bases, with 10 bases left between them. The CDR3 length is 13 residues. CDR1 SGHDT and CDR2 YYEEEE come from the germline V gene. The CDR3 region is CASSLTGRQPQHF. CDR3 nucleotide sequence: TGTGCCAGCAGCTTAACAGGACGGCAGCCCCAGCATTTT.

This clonotype has more than one count but fewer than ten. The chain links TRBV20-1 to TRBJ1-5; D gene ambiguous. V lost 0 bases and J lost 2, with 11 bases in between. The CDR3 consists of 15 residues. The germline gives CDR1 DFQATT, CDR2 SNEGSKA (reference sequence). In DNA form, the CDR3 reads TGCAGTGCTAGAGATCCAAAGAAAGGCAATCAGCCCCAGCATTTT. It is translated as CSARDPKKGNQPQHF.

This clonotype appeared a single time. The rearrangement joins TRBV11-2 to TRBJ2-7, with 7 bases matching TRBD2. Germline CDR1 and CDR2: SGHAT and FQNNGV. The CDR3 sequence is 18 residues long. V lost 0 bases, J lost 4 bases, and 15 bases stayed unmatched. The CDR3 bases are TGTGCCAGCAGCTTAGAGATAGCGGGCCGACGACTAAAATACGAGCAGTACTTC. It translates to CASSLEIAGRRLKYEQYF.